The clone carrying this T cell receptor (beta chain) was seen only once. Its antigen is not known. PCR amplification relied on 60 Vbeta primers (plus 13 Jbeta primers). The data were produced by immunoSEQ multiplex PCR, yet TCRdb's version contains in-frame clones alone and is incomplete. The sample has 80,000 to 130,000 clones, approximately 82% seen once. This entry belongs to a study of cytomegalovirus exposure and HLA in healthy donors. Findings and limits, study-wide: TCR beta chains numbering more than 150 were designated cytomegalovirus-associated.

V was clipped by 1 base and J by 0 bases, with 9 bases between them. CDR1 SGHTA and CDR2 FQGNSA come from the germline V gene. The length of the CDR3 is 15 residues. Material: PBMCs. The chain has TRBV7-2 and TRBJ1-2; a possible D gene is TRBD1 (5 bases). The source is a woman between 18 and 29 years old in good health and CMV-seronegative. The CDR3 sequence is CASSLGTGANYGYTF. CDR3 bases: TGTGCCAGCAGCTTAGGAACAGGAGCTAACTATGGCTACACCTTC.